Sequencing of this T cell receptor beta chain was carried out in a study of OX40 agonist ivuxolimab in advanced cancers. V was clipped by 10 bases and J by 0 bases, with 14 bases between them. Germline V gives CDR1 ENHRY, CDR2 SYGVKD. The CDR3 is made up of 14 amino acids. Study observations and caveats: In the 0.1 to 3.0 mg/kg range, CD4+ and CD8+ blood T cells had expanded clonally by week 6.

As regards this clone: Its cognate antigen is unknown.

Profiling relied on immunoSEQ multiplex PCR, and the TCRdb table lists in-frame clones only, not all of them. The sample lists 55,000 to 65,000 clones, roughly nine tenths occurring once. The sequences come from CD4+ or CD8+ T cells sorted from blood, collected in a trial of the OX40 agonist ivuxolimab. This chain links TRBV10-3 with TRBJ2-3, with D unresolved. The TCR originated in an adult with an advanced solid tumor such as melanoma, head and neck, liver or kidney cancer. As DNA, the CDR3 is TGTGCCACCCTAGGAAGTGGGAGCACAGATACGCAGTATTTT. It encodes CATLGSGSTDTQYF.